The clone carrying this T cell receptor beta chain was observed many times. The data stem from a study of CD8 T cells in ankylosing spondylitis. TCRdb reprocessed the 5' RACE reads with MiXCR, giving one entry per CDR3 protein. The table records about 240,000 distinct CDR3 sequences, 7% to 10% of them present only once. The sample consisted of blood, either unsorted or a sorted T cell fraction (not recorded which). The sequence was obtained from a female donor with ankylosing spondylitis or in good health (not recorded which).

CDR3 amino acids: CASSESRAGNTEAFF. The CDR3 DNA reads TGCGCCAGCAGTGAGTCTAGGGCGGGAAACACTGAAGCTTTCTTT. This chain joins TRBV10-2 and TRBJ1-1; unclear D gene. The length of the CDR3 is 15 residues. Germline V gives CDR1 WSHSY, CDR2 SAAADI. V shed 0 bases and J shed 2 bases, with 10 bases lying between them.